The entry below describes one T cell receptor (beta chain). Its specific antigen is unknown. Base qualities are missing; no much larger clone stands one base away. One collaborating source in Seattle enrolled patients while the patients were actively infected and followed the patients over time throughout the course of disease. Collaborating institutions collected whole blood in K2EDTA tubes following their own protocols. Collaborator samples were shipped for TCRbeta analysis as frozen whole blood, isolated PBMCs, or DNA extracted from either sample type. From its cysteine to its phenylalanine, the CDR3 spans 15 amino acids. Only CDR3 DNA is held: 45 bases, read in frame from base 1. Deletion took 6 bases off V and 0 bases off J, with a span of 13 bases between the germline ends. From the germline V gene, CDR1 is MDHEN and CDR2 is SYDVKM. This specimen comes from a study of blood T cell repertoires in COVID-19 (dated by TCRdb to the early 2020s). A note on the overall study: Collaborator samples came from the United States, Italy and Spain and covered acute and convalescent phases of COVID-19. The material from the prospective study consisted of cDNA or gDNA derived from T cells, B-cell-depleted T cells, or PBMCs. The dataset comprised deeply sampled blood TCRbeta repertoires from subjects exposed to, actively infected with, or recovered from COVID-19. The repertoires were released in a freely available public database intended as a resource for research on the immune response to SARS-CoV-2. Samples were obtained from the ongoing ImmuneRACE study (first 160 participants) and from about 1,300 subjects provided by 6 global collaborators. Nearly every sample came with metadata listing a de-identified subject ID, COVID-19 status, age in years and sex. Where HLA class I and class II types were available, the types were taken from metadata supplied by the sample provider, not from assay-based typing.

TCRbeta CDR3 regions were amplified from genomic DNA using the immunoSEQ Assay, a bias-controlled multiplex PCR. The study's processing was this. Nucleated cell counts per sample were estimated from amplification of reference gene primers within the assay. To quantify the absolute abundance of each unique TCRbeta CDR3 rearrangement, sequence reads were collapsed and filtered. For each sample, productive Simpson clonality was calculated as the square root of Simpson's diversity index across productive rearrangements. TCRdb retrieved this table from immuneACCESS and kept in-frame rearrangements only. Not all clones are present; in checked studies, unresolved V genes account for under half, and no reason is known for the remainder. V and J calls and clone size come straight from that table; D and trimming were deduced from the DNA. Recorded for this sample are approximately 300,000 clones; roughly 84% of them occurred a single time. The ten largest account for less than 20% of the sample.

The study at large found these results: The amount of clinical and demographic metadata varied by source and participant and was provided uncurated.

The V gene is TRBV28 and the J gene is TRBJ2-3, and perhaps TRBD2 as D gene, on 5 matching bases. Sequenced: peripheral blood. This clonotype originated in a person between 65 and 80 years old with COVID-19, enrolled during active disease. CDR3 reads: CASRSGGQSTDTQYF. The DNA sequence is TGTGCCAGCAGATCCGGCGGGCAGAGCACAGATACGCAGTATTTT.